The clone carrying this T cell receptor (beta chain) has a count of ten or more. Antigen: not known. This record belongs to a study of prognosis after radiotherapy for stage I lung cancer. In the study overall: Distant metastases showed up in a handful of patients after radiotherapy, at a median of around 7 months, while more than 12 showed no significant progression.

The authors amplified TCR beta CDR3 from genomic DNA using two-round multiplex PCR. First-round PCR used primers specific to each TRBV and TRBJ gene. Second-round PCR used universal primers. MiXCR, run by TCRdb on the multiplex PCR reads, gives a single entry per CDR3 protein. The sample records fewer than 25,000 distinct CDR3 sequences, around two fifths being singletons. General study findings and limits: Patients who developed distant metastases had lower Shannon entropy after stereotactic body radiation therapy. Any tumor specificity that the expanded TCR clones may have had was not determined.

The V end was cut by 2 bases, the J end by 4 bases, with 14 bases between. Germline-derived CDR1 and CDR2 are DFQATT and SNEGSKA (reference sequence). The CDR3 runs 14 residues. This rearrangement joins TRBV20-1 to TRBJ1-2, with a possible D match to TRBD1 (6 bases). This receptor was obtained from a donor over 45 with non-small cell lung cancer. Material: PBMCs, obtained before or after stereotactic body radiation therapy (not recorded which). For the CDR3, the DNA is TGCAGTGCTAGACCCGACAGGACGCTCTATGGCTACACCTTC. Amino acid sequence: CSARPDRTLYGYTF.